These 27 T cell receptor beta chains share one sample of origin, sequenced in a study of T cells in Graves' hyperthyroidism and ophthalmopathy (dated by TCRdb to between 2017 and 2020). Library preparation employed multiplex PCR. The instrument was an Illumina HiSeq 2000. The TCR beta CDR3 regions were amplified from the RNA transcripts. For the first round of RT-PCR on the TCR CDR3, the HTBI primer set was used together with the Qiagen OneStep RT-PCR kit. TCRdb passed the public sequencing reads through fastp at Q25 and MiXCR, retaining productive beta sequences. Entries that share a CDR3 protein sequence are merged under the most common genes and DNA. Recorded for this sample are 460,000 or so distinct CDR3 sequences; around an eighth of them occurred a single time. About 17% of the sample rests with the top ten. Sequencing was done on a sample of blood. The source of these receptors is a woman aged 18-29 years with Graves' hyperthyroidism.

This clonotype has only a few counts. The chain employs TRBV30 and TRBJ2-4, with TRBD2 matching over 11 bases. In germline, CDR1 is GTSNPN, CDR2 SVGIG (reference sequence). The CDR3 has 16 residues. Trimming cost V 2 bases and J 9 bases; bases outside gene matches: 12. The CDR3 nucleotides read TGTGCCTGGAGTTACCGGGGGCCCCTAGCGGGAGGCATTCAGTACTTC. This encodes CAWSYRGPLAGGIQYF.

The CDR3 sequence: CAWKGQPAGRNIQYF. As DNA, the CDR3 is TGTGCCTGGAAGGGACAGCCGGCGGGTAGAAACATTCAGTACTTC. This chain uses TRBV30 with TRBJ2-4; the match to TRBD1 covers 7 bases. The V and J ends lost 4 bases and 6 bases, in that order; junction bases with no gene match: 12. This CDR3 is 15 amino acids long. Germline V lookup: CDR1 GTSNPN, CDR2 SVGIG (reference sequence).

A few counts support this clonotype. This chain connects TRBV6-2 or TRBV6-3 to TRBJ2-1; TRBD2 aligns across 7 bases. The CDR3 runs 15 residues. CDR1 and CDR2 (germline): MNHEY, SVGEGT. After removal of 2 bases from V and 8 bases from J, the junction contained 9 bases not matched to a gene. CDR3 residues: CASSYRRGRGYEQFF. The CDR3 nucleotides read TGTGCCAGCAGTTACAGGCGCGGGAGAGGCTATGAGCAGTTCTTC.

The V call is TRBV20-1, the J call TRBJ1-5, with 7 bases identical to TRBD1. The CDR3 is 15 residues long. V lost 5 bases, J lost 1 base, and 8 bases stayed unmatched. The germline V gene has CDR1 DFQATT and CDR2 SNEGSKA (reference sequence). The CDR3 region is CSAGRQGWSNQPQHF. CDR3 sequence (DNA): TGCAGTGCTGGACGACAGGGATGGAGCAATCAGCCCCAGCATTTT.

This clonotype was found many times. The chain has TRBV18 and TRBJ1-2, with a possible D match to TRBD1 (6 bases). V shed 4 bases and J shed 6 bases, with 21 bases lying between them. The CDR3 totals 16 residues. Germline CDR1 is KGHSH and CDR2 is LQKENI. The CDR3 DNA reads TGTGCCAGCTCACAGGTAACAGGGACTCCAAAGGATGGCTACACCTTC. Encoded protein: CASSQVTGTPKDGYTF.

In its sample, this clonotype was seen many times. The V gene is TRBV12-3 or TRBV12-4, the J gene TRBJ1-6; possibly TRBD1 for D (6 bases). With 4 bases removed from V and 8 bases from J, the gap between germline ends came to 12 bases. The CDR3 extends over 14 amino acids. CDR3 sequence reads: CASSSDQGHSPLHF. The CDR3 bases are TGTGCCAGCAGTTCTGACCAGGGGCATTCACCCCTCCACTTT.

This clonotype was found many times. The rearrangement uses TRBV19 and TRBJ2-1, with D unresolved. In germline, CDR1 is LNHDA, CDR2 SQIVND (reference sequence). The CDR3 totals 13 residues. Trimming left V 11 bases short and J 8 bases short, with 19 bases between. The CDR3 here is CAVKPSFGYEQFF. CDR3 DNA: TGTGCCGTGAAGCCCAGTTTCGGCTATGAGCAGTTCTTC.

V gene TRBV4-1 combines with J gene TRBJ1-4, with D tentatively TRBD1 (5 bases). The CDR3 consists of 15 residues. Germline loops: CDR1 MGHRA, CDR2 YSYEKL. V shed 0 bases and J shed 10 bases, with 15 bases lying between them. CDR3 protein: CASSQDWQGGRKLFF. The CDR3 DNA follows: TGCGCCAGCAGCCAAGATTGGCAGGGAGGGCGAAAACTGTTTTTT.

This clonotype was counted between two and nine times. V is TRBV20-1 and J is TRBJ1-6; D unclear. Germline-derived CDR1 and CDR2 are DFQATT and SNEGSKA (reference sequence). V dropped 3 bases and J dropped 8 bases, with 14 bases sitting between them. The CDR3 runs 14 residues. CDR3 sequence: CSARDPLGDSPLHF. The CDR3, as DNA: TGCAGTGCTAGGGACCCCCTTGGGGATTCACCCCTCCACTTT.

Many counts were recorded for this clonotype. As DNA, the CDR3 is TGCAGTATAAGTCGGACTAGCGGGAGATCTGGCACAGATACGCAGTATTTT. Amino acid sequence: CSISRTSGRSGTDTQYF. The chain recombines TRBV20-1 with TRBJ2-3, with TRBD2 matching over 13 bases. The junction had 12 bases not matched to a gene; V was cut back by 8 bases and J by 1 base. CDR3 length equals 17 residues. Germline CDR1 reads DFQATT; CDR2 reads SNEGSKA (reference sequence).

Many counts were recorded for this clonotype. The rearrangement links TRBV5-1 to TRBJ1-2; 7 bases match TRBD1. Germline V gene sequence: CDR1 SGHRS, CDR2 YFSETQ. This CDR3 has 16 residues. The J segment lost 2 bases and the V segment lost 4 bases, leaving 11 bases of the junction unmatched. CDR3 loop: CASSNPSQGRNYGYTF. The CDR3 DNA follows: TGCGCCAGCAGCAACCCCTCACAGGGGAGGAACTATGGCTACACCTTC.

The table lists this clonotype with a few counts. The chain employs TRBV6-1 and TRBJ1-2; possibly TRBD1 for D (5 bases). CDR1 and CDR2 (germline): MNHNS, SASEGT. The ends were cut back, 6 bases at V and 8 bases at J, with 16 bases in the middle. There are 13 residues in the CDR3. CDR3 amino acids: CASSPHGGEGYTF. The DNA of the CDR3 is TGTGCCAGCAGCCCCCATGGAGGGGAAGGCTACACCTTC.

The rearrangement links TRBV11-2 to TRBJ2-3; 12 nucleotides align to TRBD2. Trimming at V came to 0 bases and at J to 0 bases, leaving 4 bases not matched to a gene. The CDR3 contains 18 residues. In germline, CDR1 is SGHAT, CDR2 FQNNGV. Written as DNA, the CDR3 is TGTGCCAGCAGCTTAGAACTAGCGGGAGGCCCTAGCACAGATACGCAGTATTTT. Amino acid sequence: CASSLELAGGPSTDTQYF.

This clonotype was observed at least ten times. This rearrangement joins TRBV25-1 to TRBJ2-7, with 8 bases that match TRBD1. V was pared by 4 bases and J by 5 bases, with 7 bases of the junction left unmatched. The CDR3 covers 14 residues. CDR1 and CDR2 from the germline V gene are MGHDK and SYGVNS. As DNA, the CDR3 is TGTGCCAGCAGTGGGACAGGGTTCTTCAACGAGCAGTACGTC. Protein sequence: CASSGTGFFNEQYV.

This clonotype was observed at least ten times. CDR3 nucleotide sequence: TGTGCCAGCAGTCGGACGGTGTGGGATGAGCAGTTCTTC. Residues: CASSRTVWDEQFF. The chain employs TRBV7-3 and TRBJ2-1; no clear D. Germline lookup yields CDR1 SGHTA and CDR2 FQGTGA. Trimming removed 6 bases at V and 8 bases at J, with 14 bases between. This CDR3 region has 13 residues.

This clonotype occurred a few times. CDR3 region: CASSVVGDGSYNEQFF. The CDR3 nucleotides are TGTGCCAGCAGCGTAGTGGGGGACGGCTCCTACAATGAGCAGTTCTTC. The chain joins TRBV9 to TRBJ2-1, with D perhaps matching TRBD1 or TRBD2 (5 bases each). There are 16 residues in the CDR3. Trimming stripped 0 bases from V and 0 bases from J, with 10 bases between. Germline loops: CDR1 SGDLS, CDR2 YYNGEE. Drawing the rest from reference TRBV9 and TRBJ2-1, the complete variable domain is DSGVTQTPKHLITATGQRVTLRCSPRSGDLSVYWYQQSLDQGLQFLIQYYNGEERAKGNILERFSAQQFPDLHSELNLSSLELGDSALYFCASSVVGDGSYNEQFFGPGTRLTVL.

V and J are TRBV9 and TRBJ2-1, with TRBD2 matching over 7 bases. The V and J ends lost 0 bases and 10 bases, in that order; junction bases with no gene match: 7. The V gene's germline CDR1 is SGDLS and CDR2 YYNGEE. The CDR3 is 14 amino acids. CDR3 sequence: CASSVATGGLEQFF. In DNA form, the CDR3 reads TGTGCCAGCAGCGTAGCAACGGGAGGACTCGAGCAGTTCTTC.

This clonotype was seen a handful of times. The germline gene is not matched at one end of the junction; a read error may be the cause. The V gene is TRBV7-9, the J gene TRBJ1-2, with unresolved D. The germline CDR1 and CDR2 sequences are SEHNR and FQNEAQ (reference sequence). The CDR3 spans 13 residues. CDR3 protein: CASSLESRYGYTF. The CDR3 region has the DNA TGCGCCAGCAGCTTGGAAAGTCGCTATGGCTACACCTTC.

This clonotype was seen many times. The gene calls are TRBV6-2 or TRBV6-3 and TRBJ2-1, with 10 positions matching TRBD2. There are 16 residues in the CDR3. The trim removed 4 bases at V and 6 bases at J, leaving 9 bases unmatched. Per germline, CDR1 MNHEY and CDR2 SVGEGT. CDR3 amino acids: CASSLTLAGAINEQFF. In DNA, the CDR3 is TGTGCCAGCAGTTTGACGCTAGCGGGAGCTATCAATGAGCAGTTCTTC.

In its sample, this clonotype was seen a few times. The chain is built from TRBV4-2 and TRBJ2-7; TRBD1 or TRBD2 may be the D gene (5 bases each). V lost 1 base and J lost 0, with 16 bases in between. Germline-derived CDR1 and CDR2 are LGHNA and YNFKEQ. There are 17 residues in the CDR3. The CDR3 here is CASSQVGRKGSSYEQYF. CDR3 DNA: TGTGCCAGCAGCCAAGTTGGGCGGAAGGGGAGCTCCTACGAGCAGTACTTC.

This clonotype was recorded at least ten times. The chain uses TRBV4-1 and TRBJ2-7; D might be TRBD1 or TRBD2, each matching 6 bases. CDR3 size: 15 residues. The V and J ends lost 0 bases and 1 base respectively, with 10 bases between them. CDR1 is MGHRA and CDR2 is YSYEKL in the germline V gene. In DNA form, the CDR3 reads TGCGCCAGCAGCCAAGATTGGAGGGGGTCCTACGAGCAGTACTTC. It translates to CASSQDWRGSYEQYF.

This clonotype has just a few counts. V is TRBV30 and J is TRBJ2-7, with D perhaps matching TRBD1 (6 bases). The germline gives CDR1 GTSNPN, CDR2 SVGIG (reference sequence). The CDR3 is 15 residues long. The V and J ends lost 3 bases and 4 bases respectively, with 19 bases between them. The CDR3 sequence is CAWSPTDRDGYEQYF. The CDR3 coding sequence is TGTGCCTGGAGCCCCACGGACAGAGATGGTTACGAGCAGTACTTC.

This clonotype occurred many times. One end of the junction is discordant with germline, which a read error may explain. The gene calls are TRBV20-1 and TRBJ2-1; no clear D gene. The CDR3 is 11 residues long. Germline V gene lookup returns CDR1 DFQATT and CDR2 SNEGSKA (reference sequence). CDR3 protein: CNASNIHEQFF. The DNA of the CDR3 is TGCAATGCTTCTAATATCCATGAGCAGTTCTTC.

The table lists this clonotype with many counts. This chain uses TRBV27 with TRBJ2-3; 13 bases fit TRBD2. The CDR3 is 17 residues long. CDR1 and CDR2 (germline): MNHEY, SMNVEV (reference sequence). Trimming cost V 6 bases and J 2 bases; bases outside gene matches: 8. CDR3 amino acids: CASRLPGLAGTTDTQYF. DNA for the CDR3: TGTGCCAGCAGGCTTCCGGGACTAGCGGGGACCACAGATACGCAGTATTTT.

This clonotype was observed at least ten times. Here the CDR3 DNA reads TGTGCCAGCAGCTTAGGAGATCGGGAAACGATGGATGAGCAGTTCTTC. As protein: CASSLGDRETMDEQFF. This chain links TRBV11-3 with TRBJ2-1; possibly TRBD2 for D (5 bases). Germline assignment: CDR1 SGHNT and CDR2 YENEEA. CDR3 length: 16 residues. The germline V and J ends were trimmed by 1 base and 8 bases, with 18 bases remaining between them.

This clonotype occurred many times. The V gene is TRBV20-1, the J gene TRBJ2-1, with 9 bases that match TRBD2. CDR1 DFQATT and CDR2 SNEGSKA come from the germline V gene (reference sequence). With 5 bases clipped from V and 4 bases from J, the junction kept 9 bases outside the gene matches. The CDR3 is 15 amino acids. The CDR3 coding sequence is TGCAGTGCTTTAATAGCGGGAGAGCTATACAATGAGCAGTTCTTC. Protein: CSALIAGELYNEQFF.

This clonotype was seen many times. The V gene is TRBV7-2, the J gene TRBJ1-6; weak D call: TRBD1 (5 bases). Germline V gene lookup returns CDR1 SGHTA and CDR2 FQGNSA. This CDR3 has 16 amino acids. V shed 1 base and J shed 2 bases, with 9 bases lying between them. The CDR3 region has the DNA TGTGCCAGCAGCTTAGTTCGAGGGGCCTATAATTCACCCCTCCACTTT. Translation gives CASSLVRGAYNSPLHF.